These T cell receptor beta chains were read from a single sample in a study of beta chain features in type 1 diabetes. Sequencing was performed with immunoSEQ multiplex PCR; in TCRdb, only in-frame clones are kept and a portion is missing. The table records 310,000 or so clones, about a tenth of them present only once. The sequenced sample was central memory CD4+ T cells from blood. These receptors were taken from a man younger than 45 with type 1 diabetes. CDR3s include the opening cysteine and the closing phenylalanine or tryptophan. D genes are given only for firm matches. Part of the rows lack a size; the others show once, few, many or a class for expanded clones.

V gene: TRBV6-6; clone size: few; J gene: TRBJ1-5; D gene: TRBD1; CDR3 DNA: TGTGCCAGCAGTTACACAGGGGATAGCAATCAGCCCCAGCATTTT; CDR3 protein: CASSYTGDSNQPQHF
V gene: TRBV7-2; clone size: .; J gene: TRBJ2-3; D gene: TRBD1; CDR3 DNA: TGTGCCAGCAGCGCCCTAAGGGGGCTCGCAGATACGCAGTATTTT; CDR3 protein: CASSALRGLADTQYF
V gene: TRBV4-3; clone size: .; J gene: TRBJ2-1; D gene: TRBD2; CDR3 DNA: TGCGCCAGCAGCCAATTACTGACTAGCCCTAAGCAGTTCTTC; CDR3 protein: CASSQLLTSPKQFF
V gene: TRBV18; clone size: .; J gene: TRBJ1-6; D gene: .; CDR3 DNA: TGTGCCAGCTCACCACCGGGTTCACCCCTCCACTTT; CDR3 protein: CASSPPGSPLHF
V gene: TRBV18; clone size: .; J gene: TRBJ2-5; D gene: .; CDR3 DNA: TGTGCCAGCTCACCTATCGGGGCAGGGGCTTTTCGAGAGACCCAGTACTTC; CDR3 protein: CASSPIGAGAFRETQYF
V gene: TRBV7-8; clone size: few; J gene: TRBJ2-7; D gene: .; CDR3 DNA: TGTGCCAGCAGCCTCCACCAGGGGACCGAGCAGTACTTC; CDR3 protein: CASSLHQGTEQYF
V gene: TRBV6-6; clone size: .; J gene: TRBJ1-2; D gene: .; CDR3 DNA: TGTGCCAGCACGGCCTCCTATGGCTACACCTTC; CDR3 protein: CASTASYGYTF
V gene: TRBV23-1; clone size: few; J gene: TRBJ2-7; D gene: .; CDR3 DNA: TGCGCCAGCAGTCAATGGGGTGGGATTCAGGGTGATCCCTACGAGCAGTACTTC; CDR3 protein: CASSQWGGIQGDPYEQYF
V gene: TRBV2; clone size: .; J gene: TRBJ2-3; D gene: TRBD1; CDR3 DNA: TGTGCCAGCATGGGGGGGACAGGGATCGCAGATACGCAGTATTTT; CDR3 protein: CASMGGTGIADTQYF
V gene: TRBV6-5; clone size: .; J gene: TRBJ1-1; D gene: .; CDR3 DNA: TGTGCCAGCAGTTACTCGATCGGGACAACGGCTGAAGCTTTCTTT; CDR3 protein: CASSYSIGTTAEAFF
V gene: TRBV4-3; clone size: .; J gene: TRBJ2-6; D gene: TRBD1; CDR3 DNA: TGCGCCAGCAGCCGAGGGACAGGGGACCCTTCTGGGGCCAACGTCCTGACTTTC; CDR3 protein: CASSRGTGDPSGANVLTF
V gene: TRBV6-5; clone size: .; J gene: TRBJ1-2; D gene: TRBD1; CDR3 DNA: TGTGCCAGCGGGACAGGGTCTTATGGCTACACCTTC; CDR3 protein: CASGTGSYGYTF
V gene: TRBV5-6; clone size: .; J gene: TRBJ1-2; D gene: .; CDR3 DNA: TGTGCCAGCAGCTTGGTAAGCGTTACTGGCTACACCTTC; CDR3 protein: CASSLVSVTGYTF
V gene: TRBV7-2; clone size: many; J gene: TRBJ2-3; D gene: .; CDR3 DNA: TGTGCCAGCAGGGGGGTTGGGACTACAGATACGCAGTATTTT; CDR3 protein: CASRGVGTTDTQYF
V gene: TRBV4-3; clone size: .; J gene: TRBJ2-1; D gene: TRBD1; CDR3 DNA: TGCGCCAGCAGCCAAACCGGGACAGGGGTCGATGAGCAGTTCTTC; CDR3 protein: CASSQTGTGVDEQFF
V gene: TRBV15; clone size: few; J gene: TRBJ2-5; D gene: .; CDR3 DNA: TGTGCCACCAGCCTAAACCGGGGGCAAGAGACCCAGTACTTC; CDR3 protein: CATSLNRGQETQYF
V gene: TRBV28; clone size: .; J gene: TRBJ1-5; D gene: .; CDR3 DNA: TGTGCCAGCAGGCAGCAGGGCCCTAGCAATCAGCCCCAGCATTTT; CDR3 protein: CASRQQGPSNQPQHF
V gene: TRBV30; clone size: .; J gene: TRBJ2-7; D gene: .; CDR3 DNA: TGTGCCTGGGACGGGGGTTTGTGCGAGCAGTACTTC; CDR3 protein: CAWDGGLCEQYF
V gene: TRBV19; clone size: few; J gene: TRBJ2-3; D gene: TRBD2; CDR3 DNA: TGTGCCAGTAGATTAGCCGGGACTAGCGGTACTACGCAGTATTTT; CDR3 protein: CASRLAGTSGTTQYF
V gene: TRBV5-1; clone size: .; J gene: TRBJ2-5; D gene: .; CDR3 DNA: TGCGCCAGCAGCTTGGCCTCGAGGGTTCAAGAGACCCAGTACTTC; CDR3 protein: CASSLASRVQETQYF
V gene: TRBV11-2; clone size: few; J gene: TRBJ1-2; D gene: .; CDR3 DNA: TGTGCCAGCAGCCCCCCAGCTCCCACTAGCTATGGCTACACCTTC; CDR3 protein: CASSPPAPTSYGYTF
V gene: TRBV5-1; clone size: few; J gene: TRBJ2-5; D gene: TRBD2; CDR3 DNA: TGCGCCAGCACCCCACTGAGCGGGGTCGGCGAGACCCAGTACTTC; CDR3 protein: CASTPLSGVGETQYF
V gene: TRBV23-1; clone size: few; J gene: TRBJ1-1; D gene: TRBD1; CDR3 DNA: TGCGCCAGCAGTCAATCAGAGGGACAGGGGAAGCGGAACACTGAAGCTTTCTTT; CDR3 protein: CASSQSEGQGKRNTEAFF
V gene: TRBV7-2; clone size: few; J gene: TRBJ1-1; D gene: .; CDR3 DNA: TGTGCCAGCAGCGCAGGACCGAACACTGAAGCTTTCTTT; CDR3 protein: CASSAGPNTEAFF
V gene: TRBV6-5; clone size: few; J gene: TRBJ2-3; D gene: TRBD1; CDR3 DNA: TGTGCCAGCAGGCGACAGGGAACAGATACGCAGTATTTT; CDR3 protein: CASRRQGTDTQYF
V gene: TRBV28; clone size: .; J gene: TRBJ2-2; D gene: .; CDR3 DNA: TGTGCCAGCAGATCTCAACAGAACACCGGGGAGCTGTTTTTT; CDR3 protein: CASRSQQNTGELFF
V gene: TRBV5-1; clone size: .; J gene: TRBJ1-6; D gene: .; CDR3 DNA: TGCGCCAGCAGCTTGCTTACAGAGGCTTCACCCCTCCACTTT; CDR3 protein: CASSLLTEASPLHF
V gene: TRBV4-1; clone size: few; J gene: TRBJ2-5; D gene: TRBD2; CDR3 DNA: TGCGCCAGCAGCTGGGAACTAGCGGGGGGAGAGACCCAGTACTTC; CDR3 protein: CASSWELAGGETQYF
V gene: TRBV2; clone size: few; J gene: TRBJ1-6; D gene: .; CDR3 DNA: TGTGCCAGCAGTGAAGCCGGGGCCCTCCACTTT; CDR3 protein: CASSEAGALHF
V gene: TRBV14; clone size: .; J gene: TRBJ2-3; D gene: .; CDR3 DNA: TGTGCCAGCAGCCAAGGACGGGGGGCAGGAGATACGCAGTATTTT; CDR3 protein: CASSQGRGAGDTQYF
V gene: TRBV7-2; clone size: .; J gene: TRBJ1-1; D gene: TRBD1; CDR3 DNA: TGTGCCAGCAGTAGACTTCCGGGACAGCTAAACACTGAAGCTTTCTTT; CDR3 protein: CASSRLPGQLNTEAFF
V gene: TRBV18; clone size: .; J gene: TRBJ2-3; D gene: .; CDR3 DNA: TGTGCCAGCTCACCACCAAGTGGGACAGATACGCAGTATTTT; CDR3 protein: CASSPPSGTDTQYF
V gene: TRBV2; clone size: few; J gene: TRBJ2-6; D gene: .; CDR3 DNA: TGTGCCAGCAGTGAAGCGCTAGGGGCTGGGGCCAACGTCCTGACTTTC; CDR3 protein: CASSEALGAGANVLTF
V gene: TRBV4-3; clone size: .; J gene: TRBJ2-3; D gene: TRBD2; CDR3 DNA: TGCGCCAGCAGCCATCAACTAGCGGGGGGCACAGATACGCAGTATTTT; CDR3 protein: CASSHQLAGGTDTQYF
V gene: TRBV11-2; clone size: few; J gene: TRBJ1-6; D gene: TRBD1; CDR3 DNA: TGTGCCAGCAGCTTACGACAGGGGGCGGATTCACCCCTCCACTTT; CDR3 protein: CASSLRQGADSPLHF